A single sample is the source of the 20 T cell receptor beta chains below, sequenced in a study of blood T cell repertoires in COVID-19. This table comes from immunoSEQ multiplex PCR, and its TCRdb copy is limited to in-frame clones, with some not included. The sample holds about 220,000 clones, 84% seen once. Sequenced input: peripheral blood. Source of these receptors: a man aged 40-50 years who had recovered from COVID-19.

The V gene is TRBV2, the J gene TRBJ1-2; D uncertain. Germline CDR1 is SNHLY and CDR2 is FYNNEI. CDR3 length: 15 residues. Trimming removed 2 bases at V and 5 bases at J, with 15 bases between. CDR3 in amino acids: CASSEYDVAVYGYTF. In DNA, the CDR3 is TGTGCCAGCAGTGAATATGATGTGGCAGTGTATGGCTACACCTTC.

The rearrangement links TRBV7-8 to TRBJ2-7, with a weak D call TRBD1 (7 bases). Germline V CDR1 and CDR2: SGHVS, FQNEAQ. CDR3 length: 14 residues. V lost 5 bases to trimming and J lost 3 bases, with 14 bases between them. The CDR3 sequence: CASSARDRDYEQYF. CDR3 bases: TGTGCCAGCAGCGCGCGGGACAGAGACTACGAGCAGTACTTC.

The V call is TRBV5-1, the J call TRBJ2-7; 10 bases are shared with TRBD1. This CDR3 is 14 amino acids long. Germline V gene lookup returns CDR1 SGHRS and CDR2 YFSETQ. Germline trimming cut 6 bases from V and 2 bases from J; bases unmatched to any gene: 5. In DNA, the CDR3 is TGCGCCAGCACCGACAGGGGGCAACCCTACGAGCAGTACTTC. Translating it yields CASTDRGQPYEQYF.

For this clone: Distinct nucleotide sequences in the sample also encode this CDR3. The rearrangement links TRBV11-3 to TRBJ2-4; 9 bases align to TRBD1. Trimming took 5 bases from V and 2 from J; bases not matched to a gene: 4. This CDR3 has 15 residues. From germline, CDR1 is SGHNT and CDR2 YENEEA. CDR3 nucleotides: TGTGCCAGCAGCCCTGGACAGGGGCCCAAAAACATTCAGTACTTC. The encoded protein is CASSPGQGPKNIQYF.

On this clone: Additional DNA sequences in this sample encode the identical CDR3. CDR3 bases: TGTGCCAGCAGCCTCGTCAGGAACACTGAAGCTTTCTTT. It translates to CASSLVRNTEAFF. The J gene is TRBJ1-1, the V gene TRBV11-3; D unclear. Germline CDR1 is SGHNT and CDR2 is YENEEA. V dropped 5 bases and J dropped 1 base, with 8 bases sitting between them. CDR3 size: 13 residues. The whole variable domain, remainder taken from reference TRBV11-3 and TRBJ1-1, is EAGVVQSPRYKIIEKKQPVAFWCNPISGHNTLYWYLQNLGQGPELLIRYENEEAVDDSQLPKDRFSAERLKGVDSTLKIQPAELGDSAVYLCASSLVRNTEAFFGQGTRLTVV.

The rearrangement links TRBV5-4 to TRBJ2-3, with 9 bases that match TRBD2. Germline V lookup: CDR1 SGHNT, CDR2 YYREEE (reference sequence). The length of the CDR3 is 17 residues. Trimming removed 2 bases from V and 4 bases from J; junction bases left unmatched: 11. The chain's CDR3 is CASSLGLAGVGADTQYF. The CDR3 DNA sequence: TGTGCCAGCAGCTTAGGATTAGCGGGAGTTGGGGCAGATACGCAGTATTTT.

The rearrangement joins TRBV27 to TRBJ1-1; 7 bases match TRBD1. The CDR3 extends over 15 amino acids. Unmatched junction bases numbered 7, after V lost 5 bases and J lost 1 base. Germline V gene data show CDR1 as MNHEY and CDR2 as SMNVEV (reference sequence). DNA for the CDR3: TGTGCCAGCAGTGACAGGGAGTTATCGAACACTGAAGCTTTCTTT. It specifies CASSDRELSNTEAFF.

The J gene is TRBJ2-5, the V gene TRBV5-1, with a possible D match to TRBD2 (5 bases). The CDR3 is 15 residues long. Trimming left V 3 bases short and J 4 bases short, with 16 bases between. From germline, CDR1 is SGHRS and CDR2 YFSETQ. The CDR3 reads CASSSGNSAGETQYF. DNA of the CDR3: TGCGCCAGCAGCTCGGGGAACAGTGCGGGAGAGACCCAGTACTTC.

The V and J genes are TRBV29-1 and TRBJ2-1, with TRBD1 as a possible D gene (6 bases). This CDR3 is built from 14 residues. V was trimmed by 6 bases and J by 7 bases, leaving 19 bases between them. Per the germline V gene, CDR1 is SQVTM and CDR2 is ANQGSEA. Written as DNA, the CDR3 is TGCAGCGTGCCCCGGGGACAAGGGCTTAATGAGCAGTTCTTC. Translation gives CSVPRGQGLNEQFF.

The chain carries TRBV7-2 and TRBJ2-3; 8 bases fit TRBD2. Germline loops: CDR1 SGHTA, CDR2 FQGNSA. CDR3 length equals 16 residues. With V trimmed by 2 bases and J by 8 bases, 12 bases remained unmatched. CDR3 sequence reads: CASSLMSAGGGITQYF. In DNA form, the CDR3 reads TGTGCCAGCAGCTTAATGTCGGCGGGAGGAGGGATTACGCAGTATTTT.

The chain is built from TRBV5-4 and TRBJ2-3, with 11 bases fitting TRBD2. The CDR3 length is 16 residues. CDR1 is SGHNT, CDR2 YYREEE, per germline (reference sequence). With V trimmed by 3 bases and J by 4 bases, 7 bases remained unmatched. Here the CDR3 reads CASSSNSGGASDTQYF. The CDR3 DNA reads TGTGCCAGCAGCTCCAATAGCGGGGGGGCATCAGATACGCAGTATTTT.

This chain uses TRBV11-2 with TRBJ2-1; 9 positions agree with TRBD2. The CDR3 has 15 residues. V dropped 5 bases and J dropped 2; count of bases not matched to a gene: 4. Germline V gene sequence: CDR1 SGHAT, CDR2 FQNNGV. CDR3 in amino acids: CASSQAGGTYNEQFF. The CDR3 nucleotides are TGTGCCAGCAGCCAAGCGGGGGGAACCTACAATGAGCAGTTCTTC. Based on the CDR3 plus reference TRBV11-2 and TRBJ2-1, the full variable domain is EAGVAQSPRYKIIEKRQSVAFWCNPISGHATLYWYQQILGQGPKLLIQFQNNGVVDDSQLPKDRFSAERLKGVDSTLKIQPAKLEDSAVYLCASSQAGGTYNEQFFGPGTRLTVL.

The chain's CDR3 is CASSLLAGAAYNEQFF. In nucleotides, the CDR3 is TGTGCCAGTAGTTTACTAGCGGGAGCGGCCTACAATGAGCAGTTCTTC. V gene TRBV19 combines with J gene TRBJ2-1; 11 positions agree with TRBD2. The CDR3 covers 16 residues. V gave up 5 bases and J gave up 2 bases; unmatched junction bases: 5. The germline V gene encodes CDR1 LNHDA and CDR2 SQIVND (reference sequence).

The chain links TRBV7-2 to TRBJ1-6; 8 nucleotides agree with TRBD1. Per the germline V gene, CDR1 is SGHTA and CDR2 is FQGNSA. The ends lost 3 bases at V and 6 bases at J; junction bases unmatched: 1. The CDR3 spans 14 residues. Written as DNA, the CDR3 is TGTGCCAGCAGCTTGGGACAGGTTAATTCACCCCTCCACTTT. Translation: CASSLGQVNSPLHF.

The chain combines TRBV3-1 (or the pseudogene TRBV3-2) with TRBJ2-2; D not resolved. The CDR3 has 13 amino acids. Trimming pared 0 bases from V and 5 bases from J, leaving 4 bases between. CDR1 and CDR2 from the germline V gene are LGHDT and YNNKEL (reference sequence). The CDR3 nucleotides are TGTGCCAGCAGCCAAGATTTAACCGGGGAGCTGTTTTTT. It yields the protein CASSQDLTGELFF.

The V and J genes are TRBV7-6 and TRBJ2-2; 12 nucleotides match TRBD2. Trimming cost V 7 bases and J 6 bases; bases outside gene matches: 15. The V gene's germline CDR1 is SGHVS and CDR2 FNYEAQ. This CDR3 is 18 amino acids long. The CDR3: CASTPAPLTSGRAGELFF. The CDR3 DNA follows: TGTGCCAGCACCCCAGCCCCCCTGACTAGCGGGAGAGCCGGGGAGCTGTTTTTT.

The chain is built from TRBV6-6 and TRBJ2-6, with a possible D match to TRBD2 (5 bases). This CDR3 is 16 amino acids long. Trimming removed 6 bases from V and 0 bases from J, with 12 bases in between. Per the germline V gene, CDR1 is MNHNY and CDR2 is SVGAGI (reference sequence). The CDR3 here is CASRLLSGSGANVLTF. In DNA, the CDR3 is TGTGCCAGCAGACTGCTGAGCGGCTCTGGGGCCAACGTCCTGACTTTC.

The rearrangement uses TRBV6-2 or TRBV6-3 and TRBJ2-1; weak D call: TRBD2 (5 bases). Germline CDR1 MNHEY, CDR2 SVGEGT. V gave up 3 bases and J gave up 8 bases, with 8 bases separating them. The CDR3 runs to 12 residues. In DNA, the CDR3 is TGTGCCAGCAGTTATTTGGGAGATGAGCAGTTCTTC. This sequence encodes CASSYLGDEQFF.

CDR3 in amino acids: CASSIGQGETYEQYF. The CDR3 nucleotides are TGTGCCAGTAGTATAGGGCAGGGTGAAACCTACGAGCAGTACTTC. This chain joins TRBV19 and TRBJ2-7; D is possibly TRBD1 (5 bases). The CDR3 totals 15 residues. Germline V gene data show CDR1 as LNHDA and CDR2 as SQIVND (reference sequence). The V and J ends lost 1 base and 2 bases respectively, with 12 bases between them.

V is TRBV5-4 and J is TRBJ2-5, with 11 nucleotides matching TRBD2. The J segment lost 3 bases and the V segment lost 4 bases, leaving 8 bases of the junction unmatched. Per the germline V gene, CDR1 is SGHNT and CDR2 is YYREEE (reference sequence). The CDR3 totals 16 residues. CDR3 residues: CASSTGPGLAEETQYF. The DNA of the CDR3 is TGTGCCAGCAGCACAGGACCGGGACTAGCGGAAGAGACCCAGTACTTC.